The 25 T cell receptor beta chains given below trace back to one sample, sequenced in a study of blood T cell repertoires in COVID-19. Sequencing was performed with immunoSEQ multiplex PCR; in TCRdb, only in-frame clones are kept and a portion is missing. Among 300,000 to 450,000 clones, 85% were seen once, and the ten largest hold around 3.4%. What was sequenced was peripheral blood. Receptor source: a woman between 18 and 29 years old with acute or convalescent COVID-19.

This chain connects TRBV2 to TRBJ2-7; the match to TRBD2 covers 11 bases. The germline CDR1 and CDR2 sequences are SNHLY and FYNNEI. Trimming cost V 1 base and J 2 bases; bases outside gene matches: 4. This CDR3 is 16 amino acids long. This CDR3 reads CASSEDPGLAAYEQYF. The CDR3, as DNA: TGTGCCAGCAGTGAAGACCCGGGACTAGCGGCCTACGAGCAGTACTTC.

V usage is TRBV5-4 and J usage is TRBJ1-2; 8 bases match TRBD1. CDR3 length: 14 amino acids. Germline V lookup: CDR1 SGHNT, CDR2 YYREEE (reference sequence). V dropped 1 base and J dropped 3; count of bases not matched to a gene: 2. This chain's CDR3 is CASSLNRGDYGYTF. In DNA form, the CDR3 reads TGTGCCAGCAGCTTGAACAGGGGGGACTATGGCTACACCTTC.

J is TRBJ2-3 and V is TRBV18; D is possibly TRBD2 (6 bases). From germline, CDR1 is KGHSH and CDR2 LQKENI. The CDR3 is made up of 15 amino acids. The V end lost 2 bases, the J end lost 4 bases, and 13 bases lay between the germline ends. The CDR3 bases are TGTGCCAGCTCACCATTGGCTAGCGTCCCAGATACGCAGTATTTT. This gives the protein CASSPLASVPDTQYF. Full variable domain (missing parts from reference TRBV18 and TRBJ2-3): NAGVMQNPRHLVRRRGQEARLRCSPMKGHSHVYWYRQLPEEGLKFMVYLQKENIIDESGMPKERFSAEFPKEGPSILRIQQVVRGDSAAYFCASSPLASVPDTQYFGPGTRLTVL.

The rearrangement joins TRBV9 to TRBJ2-5; TRBD2 might be the D (5 bases). This CDR3 has 16 amino acids. Germline V gene sequence: CDR1 SGDLS, CDR2 YYNGEE. V was pared by 0 bases and J by 6 bases, with 18 bases between. CDR3 coding DNA: TGTGCCAGCAGCGTAGCTTGGTCCGGGGAAGGGAAGACCCAGTACTTC. Translating it yields CASSVAWSGEGKTQYF. Complete variable domain (other parts from reference TRBV9 and TRBJ2-5): DSGVTQTPKHLITATGQRVTLRCSPRSGDLSVYWYQQSLDQGLQFLIQYYNGEERAKGNILERFSAQQFPDLHSELNLSSLELGDSALYFCASSVAWSGEGKTQYFGPGTRLLVL.

The rearrangement uses TRBV6-5 and TRBJ1-4; possibly TRBD1 for D (5 bases). Germline V gene sequence: CDR1 MNHEY, CDR2 SVGAGI. The V end lost 6 bases, the J end lost 0 bases, and 11 bases lay between the germline ends. The CDR3 spans 15 residues. The CDR3 loop reads CASSHGHATNEKLFF. The CDR3 DNA follows: TGTGCCAGCAGCCACGGACACGCAACTAATGAAAAACTGTTTTTT.

The chain is built from TRBV7-9 and TRBJ2-5, with TRBD1 matching 8 bases. CDR1 and CDR2 (germline): SEHNR, FQNEAQ (reference sequence). The CDR3 totals 15 residues. V dropped 3 bases and J dropped 4; count of bases not matched to a gene: 7. The CDR3 coding sequence is TGTGCCAGCAGCTTGGCAGGGGGCGGAGGAGAGACCCAGTACTTC. This codes for CASSLAGGGGETQYF. Drawing the rest from reference TRBV7-9 and TRBJ2-5, the complete variable domain is DTGVSQNPRHKITKRGQNVTFRCDPISEHNRLYWYRQTLGQGPEFLTYFQNEAQLEKSRLLSDRFSAERPKGSFSTLEIQRTEQGDSAMYLCASSLAGGGGETQYFGPGTRLLVL.

The chain carries TRBV28 and TRBJ1-5, with TRBD1 matching over 7 bases. The trim removed 4 bases at V and 5 bases at J, leaving 5 bases unmatched. The CDR3 contains 14 residues. Germline assignment: CDR1 MDHEN and CDR2 SYDVKM. The CDR3 DNA reads TGTGCCAGCAGTTCAGGACAGGCGGATCAGCCCCAGCATTTT. This gives the protein CASSSGQADQPQHF.

The V gene is TRBV27, the J gene TRBJ1-2; D is ambiguous. The germline CDR1 and CDR2 sequences are MNHEY and SMNVEV (reference sequence). This CDR3 region has 13 residues. The V and J ends lost 6 bases and 4 bases respectively, with 12 bases between them. CDR3 loop: CASSRLPSYGYTF. CDR3 nucleotides: TGTGCCAGCAGCCGACTCCCCTCCTATGGCTACACCTTC.

The rearrangement links TRBV7-9 to TRBJ2-1; possible D gene TRBD2, 6 bases. V gave up 1 base and J gave up 1 base, with 11 bases separating them. The CDR3 runs to 16 residues. The V gene's germline CDR1 is SEHNR and CDR2 FQNEAQ (reference sequence). The CDR3 bases are TGTGCCAGCAGCTTAGTCCTAGCGTTTTCCTACAATGAGCAGTTCTTC. Amino acids: CASSLVLAFSYNEQFF.

This chain links TRBV9 with TRBJ2-3; 8 bases agree with TRBD2. This CDR3 comprises 15 residues. CDR1 and CDR2 from the germline V gene are SGDLS and YYNGEE. Germline trimming cut 2 bases from V and 2 bases from J; bases unmatched to any gene: 4. As DNA, the CDR3 is TGTGCCAGCAGCGTTCTAGCGGGCCCCACAGATACGCAGTATTTT. Its protein product is CASSVLAGPTDTQYF.

This rearrangement joins TRBV14 to TRBJ2-1; maybe TRBD2 (6 bases). The CDR3 loop spans 14 amino acids. V was pared by 5 bases and J by 0 bases, with 8 bases between. The V gene's germline CDR1 is SGHDN and CDR2 FVKESK. This chain's CDR3 is CASSGGDSYNEQFF. CDR3 DNA: TGTGCCAGCAGCGGAGGGGACTCCTACAATGAGCAGTTCTTC.

J is TRBJ1-5 and V is TRBV19, with TRBD1 as a possible D gene (5 bases). V lost 7 bases to trimming and J lost 0 bases, with 13 bases between them. This CDR3 has 15 amino acids. Germline-derived CDR1 and CDR2 are LNHDA and SQIVND (reference sequence). The CDR3 DNA follows: TGTGCCAGTACCCCTAACAGGAATAGCAATCAGCCCCAGCATTTT. It codes for CASTPNRNSNQPQHF.

The chain recombines TRBV5-6 with TRBJ1-5; no firm D call. There are 12 residues in the CDR3. V lost 4 bases and J 6 bases, leaving 8 bases between the germline ends. CDR1 and CDR2 from the germline V gene are SGHDT and YYEEEE. As DNA, the CDR3 is TGTGCCAGCAGCGCGGGAGGTCAGCCCCAGCATTTT. Translating it yields CASSAGGQPQHF. The variable domain in full, with the rest retrieved from reference TRBV5-6 and TRBJ1-5, is DAGVTQSPTHLIKTRGQQVTLRCSPKSGHDTVSWYQQALGQGPQFIFQYYEEEERQRGNFPDRFSGHQFPNYSSELNVNALLLGDSALYLCASSAGGQPQHFGDGTRLSIL.

This chain connects TRBV6-5 to TRBJ2-7; a possible D gene is TRBD1 (5 bases). V was shortened by 5 bases and J by 6 bases, with 17 bases between the two germline ends. CDR3 size: 14 residues. Germline CDR1 MNHEY, CDR2 SVGAGI. CDR3: CASSTRAGYGEQYF. Here the CDR3 DNA reads TGTGCCAGCAGTACCAGGGCTGGGTATGGCGAGCAGTACTTC.

The chain joins TRBV30 to TRBJ1-2, with a weak D call TRBD1 (6 bases). Between the trimmed V and J ends, which lost 1 base and 3 bases, there was a span of 9 bases. This CDR3 is 13 amino acids long. Germline CDR1 and CDR2: GTSNPN and SVGIG (reference sequence). CDR3 nucleotide sequence: TGTGCCTGGAGTGCAGGGGTGGACTATGGCTACACCTTC. As protein: CAWSAGVDYGYTF.

This chain uses TRBV5-1 with TRBJ2-7; 8 positions match TRBD1. This CDR3 comprises 19 residues. Germline V CDR1 and CDR2: SGHRS, YFSETQ. Losses at the gene ends were 0 bases for V and 3 bases for J; bases not matched to a gene: 17. The chain's CDR3 is CASSLDSYLQGQEDYEQYF. CDR3 nucleotide sequence: TGCGCCAGCAGCTTGGATTCCTATCTCCAGGGACAGGAAGACTACGAGCAGTACTTC.

This clone was seen a handful of times. The chain carries TRBV28 and TRBJ1-6; tentatively, D is TRBD1 (5 bases). V was shortened by 5 bases and J by 7 bases, with 15 bases between the two germline ends. CDR1 MDHEN and CDR2 SYDVKM come from the germline V gene. There are 15 residues in the CDR3. CDR3 coding DNA: TGTGCCAGCAGTCCGTTTAGACAGAGAAATTCACCCCTCCACTTT. Protein product: CASSPFRQRNSPLHF.

This chain joins TRBV9 and TRBJ1-1, with D tentatively TRBD1 (5 bases). Germline V gene data show CDR1 as SGDLS and CDR2 as YYNGEE. V lost 4 bases and J lost 0, with 16 bases in between. The length of the CDR3 is 16 residues. The CDR3 is CASSLRSTEMNTEAFF. CDR3 in DNA: TGTGCCAGCAGCTTAAGGTCGACAGAAATGAACACTGAAGCTTTCTTT.

The chain carries TRBV7-3 and TRBJ2-5; 9 nucleotides match TRBD2. The J segment lost 5 bases and the V segment lost 5 bases, leaving 9 bases of the junction unmatched. The germline CDR1 and CDR2 sequences are SGHTA and FQGTGA. The CDR3 spans 15 residues. CDR3 loop: CASSLGTSRGETQYF. In DNA, the CDR3 is TGTGCCAGCAGCCTCGGGACTAGCAGAGGGGAGACCCAGTACTTC.

The chain links TRBV11-2 to TRBJ2-7, with D tentatively TRBD1 (6 bases). This CDR3 is built from 14 residues. The germline V and J ends were trimmed by 8 bases and 10 bases, with 24 bases remaining between them. The V gene's germline CDR1 is SGHAT and CDR2 FQNNGV. The CDR3 DNA reads TGTGCCAGCGGACAGCTCCGGGACACAATAACACAGTACTTC. Translated: CASGQLRDTITQYF.

V is TRBV6-5 and J is TRBJ1-1; D unclear. The V end was cut by 0 bases, the J end by 3 bases, with 8 bases between. The CDR3 extends over 14 amino acids. Germline V gene data show CDR1 as MNHEY and CDR2 as SVGAGI. Here the CDR3 DNA reads TGTGCCAGCAGTTACTCAGTTTCGGACACTGAAGCTTTCTTT. It translates to CASSYSVSDTEAFF.

The V call is TRBV27, the J call TRBJ2-3; TRBD1 aligns across 7 bases. J was trimmed by 8 bases and V by 4 bases; bases with no gene match: 15. The CDR3 has 16 amino acids. Germline CDR1 reads MNHEY; CDR2 reads SMNVEV (reference sequence). The CDR3 region has the DNA TGTGCCAGCAGTTCCCCCGGCCGGACAGGAGGCGTTACGCAGTATTTT. It translates to CASSSPGRTGGVTQYF.

The CDR3 DNA reads TGTGCAAGTCGCCCGGGACTGGACAGGGAGTCGTTCACCATATATTTT. It specifies CASRPGLDRESFTIYF. V is TRBV12-2 and J is TRBJ1-3; the D call in the table, TRBD1, was not verified against the DNA. TRBV12-2 is a recognized pseudogene. The CDR3 loop spans 16 amino acids.

The chain recombines TRBV6-1 with TRBJ2-3, with 11 bases aligning to TRBD2. V lost 3 bases, J lost 4 bases, and 3 bases stayed unmatched. Germline lookup yields CDR1 MNHNS and CDR2 SASEGT. CDR3 length: 15 amino acids. For the CDR3, the DNA is TGTGCCAGCAGTGATACTAGCGGGAGCGCAGATACGCAGTATTTT. Encoded protein: CASSDTSGSADTQYF.

The rearrangement joins TRBV7-9 to TRBJ2-7, with D unresolved. The V end was cut by 6 bases, the J end by 0 bases, with 12 bases between. Germline CDR1 and CDR2: SEHNR and FQNEAQ (reference sequence). The CDR3 runs 14 residues. The CDR3 sequence: CASSSGRSSYEQYF. DNA of the CDR3: TGTGCCAGCAGTTCGGGTCGGAGCTCCTACGAGCAGTACTTC. Variable domain in full (rest from reference TRBV7-9 and TRBJ2-7): DTGVSQNPRHKITKRGQNVTFRCDPISEHNRLYWYRQTLGQGPEFLTYFQNEAQLEKSRLLSDRFSAERPKGSFSTLEIQRTEQGDSAMYLCASSSGRSSYEQYFGPGTRLTVT.